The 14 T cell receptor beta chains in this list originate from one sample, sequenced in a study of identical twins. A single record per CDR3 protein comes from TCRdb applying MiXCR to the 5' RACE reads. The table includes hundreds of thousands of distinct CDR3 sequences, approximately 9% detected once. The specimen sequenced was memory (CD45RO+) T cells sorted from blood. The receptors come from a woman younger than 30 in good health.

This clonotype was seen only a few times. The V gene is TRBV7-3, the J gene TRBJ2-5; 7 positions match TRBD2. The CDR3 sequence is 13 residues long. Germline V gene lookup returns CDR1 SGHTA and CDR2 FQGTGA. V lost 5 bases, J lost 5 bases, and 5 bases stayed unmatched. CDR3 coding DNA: TGTGCCAGCAGCCCGGGACTATTGGAGACCCAGTACTTC. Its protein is CASSPGLLETQYF.

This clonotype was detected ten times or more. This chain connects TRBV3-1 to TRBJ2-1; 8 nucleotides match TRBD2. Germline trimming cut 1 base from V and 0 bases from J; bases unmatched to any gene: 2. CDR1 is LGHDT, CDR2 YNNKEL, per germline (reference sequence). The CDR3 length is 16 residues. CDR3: CASSQASGSSYNEQFF. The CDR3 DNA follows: TGTGCCAGCAGCCAAGCCAGCGGGAGCTCCTACAATGAGCAGTTCTTC.

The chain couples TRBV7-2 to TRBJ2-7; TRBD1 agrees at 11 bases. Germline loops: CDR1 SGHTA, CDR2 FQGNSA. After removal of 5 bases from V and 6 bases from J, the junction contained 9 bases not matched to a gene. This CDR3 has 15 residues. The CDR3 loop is CASSPSGTGGLEQYF. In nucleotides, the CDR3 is TGTGCCAGCAGCCCATCCGGGACAGGGGGTCTCGAGCAGTACTTC. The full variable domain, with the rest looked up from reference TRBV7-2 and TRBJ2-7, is GAGVSQSPSNKVTEKGKDVELRCDPISGHTALYWYRQSLGQGLEFLIYFQGNSAPDKSGLPSDRFSAERTGGSVSTLTIQRTQQEDSAVYLCASSPSGTGGLEQYFGPGTRLTVT.

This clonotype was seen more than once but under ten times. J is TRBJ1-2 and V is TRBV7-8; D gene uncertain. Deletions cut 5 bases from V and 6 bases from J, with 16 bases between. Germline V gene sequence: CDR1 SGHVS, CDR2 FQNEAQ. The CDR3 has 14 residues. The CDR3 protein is CASSLDRGVDGYTF. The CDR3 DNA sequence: TGTGCCAGCAGCCTCGACCGGGGAGTTGATGGCTACACCTTC.

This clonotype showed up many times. CDR3 region: CASSRGSYEQYF. CDR3 in DNA: TGTGCCAGCTCGCGAGGCTCCTACGAGCAGTACTTC. The chain links TRBV7-9 to TRBJ2-7; D unresolved. Germline values: CDR1 SEHNR, CDR2 FQNEAQ (reference sequence). Between the trimmed V and J ends, which lost 8 bases and 0 bases, there was a span of 8 bases. There are 12 residues in the CDR3.

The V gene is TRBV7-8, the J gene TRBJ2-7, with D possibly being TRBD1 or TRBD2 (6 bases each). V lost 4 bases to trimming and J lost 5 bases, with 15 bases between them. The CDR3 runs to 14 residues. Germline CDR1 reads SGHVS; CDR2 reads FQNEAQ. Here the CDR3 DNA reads TGTGCCAGCAGCTCACCAAGGGGGGCTGACGAGCAGTACTTC. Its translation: CASSSPRGADEQYF.

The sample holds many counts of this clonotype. The CDR3 protein is CSVDSGWGMNTEAFF. The DNA for the CDR3 is TGCAGCGTTGACTCAGGCTGGGGGATGAACACTGAAGCTTTCTTT. The chain links TRBV29-1 to TRBJ1-1; maybe TRBD1 (5 bases). The V end was cut by 3 bases, the J end by 0 bases, with 14 bases between. Germline V lookup: CDR1 SQVTM, CDR2 ANQGSEA. The CDR3 totals 15 residues.

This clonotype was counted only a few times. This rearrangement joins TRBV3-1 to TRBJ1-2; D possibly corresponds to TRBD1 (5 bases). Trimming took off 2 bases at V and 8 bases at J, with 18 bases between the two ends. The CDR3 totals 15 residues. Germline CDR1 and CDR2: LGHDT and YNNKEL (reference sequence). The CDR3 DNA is TGTGCCAGCAGCCAACGGACACCCACGAGCGGGGGCTACACCTTC. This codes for CASSQRTPTSGGYTF.

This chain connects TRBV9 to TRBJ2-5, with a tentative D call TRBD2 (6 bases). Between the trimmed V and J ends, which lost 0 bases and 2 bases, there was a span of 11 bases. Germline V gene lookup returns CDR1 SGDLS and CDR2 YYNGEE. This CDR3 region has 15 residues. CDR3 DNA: TGTGCCAGCAGCGTAGGTGCCGGGAGACAAGAGACCCAGTACTTC. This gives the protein CASSVGAGRQETQYF.

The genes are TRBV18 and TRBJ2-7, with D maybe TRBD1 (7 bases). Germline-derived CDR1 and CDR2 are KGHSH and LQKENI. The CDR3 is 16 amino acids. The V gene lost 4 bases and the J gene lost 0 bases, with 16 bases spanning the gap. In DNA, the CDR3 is TGTGCCAGCTCACACGACAGGGACTTGAGCTCCTACGAGCAGTACTTC. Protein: CASSHDRDLSSYEQYF. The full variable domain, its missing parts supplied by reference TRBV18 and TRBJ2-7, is NAGVMQNPRHLVRRRGQEARLRCSPMKGHSHVYWYRQLPEEGLKFMVYLQKENIIDESGMPKERFSAEFPKEGPSILRIQQVVRGDSAAYFCASSHDRDLSSYEQYFGPGTRLTVT.

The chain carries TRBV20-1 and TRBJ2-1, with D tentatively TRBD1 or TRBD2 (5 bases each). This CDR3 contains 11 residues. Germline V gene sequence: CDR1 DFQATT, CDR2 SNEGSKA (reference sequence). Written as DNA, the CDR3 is TGCAGCAAACCTCACGGGGCCGAGCAGTTCTTC. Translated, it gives CSKPHGAEQFF.

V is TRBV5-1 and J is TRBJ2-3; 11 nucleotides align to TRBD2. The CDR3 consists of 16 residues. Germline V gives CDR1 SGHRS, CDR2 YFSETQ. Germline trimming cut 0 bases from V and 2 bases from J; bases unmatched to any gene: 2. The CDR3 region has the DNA TGCGCCAGCAGCTTGGGGGGACTAGCGGACACAGATACGCAGTATTTT. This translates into CASSLGGLADTDTQYF.

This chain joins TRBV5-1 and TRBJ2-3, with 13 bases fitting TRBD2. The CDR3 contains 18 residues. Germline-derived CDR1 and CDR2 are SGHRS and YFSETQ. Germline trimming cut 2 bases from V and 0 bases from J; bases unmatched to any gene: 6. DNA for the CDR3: TGCGCCAGCAGCTTCCCCGAGACTAGCGGGGGGAGCACAGATACGCAGTATTTT. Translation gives CASSFPETSGGSTDTQYF.

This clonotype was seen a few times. The DNA of the CDR3 is TGCGCCAGCAGCCGGGGGACACCCCGCACAGATACGCAGTATTTT. It specifies CASSRGTPRTDTQYF. The genes are TRBV4-3 and TRBJ2-3, with D possibly TRBD1 on 6 matching bases. CDR3 length: 15 residues. The V end lost 4 bases, the J end lost 1 base, and 12 bases lay between the germline ends. Germline V gene lookup returns CDR1 LGHNA and CDR2 YSLEER.